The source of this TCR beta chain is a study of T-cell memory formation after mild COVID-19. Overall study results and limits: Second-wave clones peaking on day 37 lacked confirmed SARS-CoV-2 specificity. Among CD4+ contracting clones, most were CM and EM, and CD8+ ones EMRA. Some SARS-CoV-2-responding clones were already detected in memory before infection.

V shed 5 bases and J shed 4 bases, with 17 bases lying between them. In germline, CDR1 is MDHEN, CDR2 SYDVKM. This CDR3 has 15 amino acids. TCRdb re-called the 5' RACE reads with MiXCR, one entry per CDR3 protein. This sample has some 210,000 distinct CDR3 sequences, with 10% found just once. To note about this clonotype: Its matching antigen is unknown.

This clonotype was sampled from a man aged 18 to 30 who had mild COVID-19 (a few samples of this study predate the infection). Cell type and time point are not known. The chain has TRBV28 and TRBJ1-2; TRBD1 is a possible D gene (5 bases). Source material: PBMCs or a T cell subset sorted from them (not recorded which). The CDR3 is CASSTYPGPLYGYTF. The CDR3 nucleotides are TGTGCCAGCAGTACCTATCCGGGGCCCCTCTATGGCTACACCTTC.